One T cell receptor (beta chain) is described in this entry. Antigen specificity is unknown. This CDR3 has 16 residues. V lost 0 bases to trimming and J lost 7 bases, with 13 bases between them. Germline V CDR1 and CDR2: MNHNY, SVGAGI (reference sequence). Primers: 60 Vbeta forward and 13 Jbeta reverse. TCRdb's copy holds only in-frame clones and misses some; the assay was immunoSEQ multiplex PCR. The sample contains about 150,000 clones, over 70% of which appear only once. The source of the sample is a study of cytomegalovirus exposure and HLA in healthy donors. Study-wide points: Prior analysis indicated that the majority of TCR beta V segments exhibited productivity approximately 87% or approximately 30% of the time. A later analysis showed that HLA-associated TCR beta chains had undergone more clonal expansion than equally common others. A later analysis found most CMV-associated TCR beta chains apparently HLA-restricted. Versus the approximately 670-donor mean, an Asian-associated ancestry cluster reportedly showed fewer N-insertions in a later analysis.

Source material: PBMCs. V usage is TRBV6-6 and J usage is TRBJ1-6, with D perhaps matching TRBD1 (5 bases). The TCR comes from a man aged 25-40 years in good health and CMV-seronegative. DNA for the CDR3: TGTGCCAGCAGTTACTCTCTAGACAGCTTAAATTCACCCCTCCACTTT. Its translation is CASSYSLDSLNSPLHF.